The source of this T cell receptor (beta chain) is a study of regulatory T cells in long-lasting Graves disease. To make TCR beta libraries, researchers used iRepertoire HTBI primers and Arm-PCR of CDR3 regions. From the multiplex PCR reads, TCRdb called clonotypes with MiXCR, one entry per CDR3 protein. The profile shows a few hundred thousand distinct CDR3 sequences, approximately 10% of them singletons. This clonotype was detected many times. Sample time point: newly diagnosed GD, antithyroid drugs for less than 3 months. PBMC-extracted RNA yielded the TCR library. The germline V gene encodes CDR1 DFQATT and CDR2 SNEGSKA (reference sequence). V lost 0 bases and J lost 3, with 15 bases in between. This CDR3 has 15 residues. This sample was shared with a second study, whose subject was T cells in Graves' hyperthyroidism and ophthalmopathy.

The input for sequencing was peripheral blood mononuclear cells (PBMCs), taken at new diagnosis, from a patient treated with antithyroid drugs. This TCR came from a woman aged 18-35 years with Graves disease. The V gene is TRBV20-1, the J gene TRBJ2-7, with a weak D call TRBD2 (5 bases). This chain's CDR3 is CSARDLGGPHYEQYF. DNA of the CDR3: TGCAGTGCTAGAGATCTCGGAGGACCCCACTACGAGCAGTACTTC.